The 9 T cell receptor beta chains presented below share a single source sample, sequenced in a study of blood T cell repertoires in COVID-19. Sequenced by immunoSEQ multiplex PCR; TCRdb stores in-frame clones only, minus some. The sample shows some 370,000 clones, 90% of them seen only once. Sequenced input: peripheral blood. These receptors were obtained from a man aged 18 to 30 with active or convalescent COVID-19.

This chain links TRBV28 with TRBJ1-5; 9 positions match TRBD1. The CDR3 extends over 15 amino acids. Trimming cost V 6 bases and J 7 bases; bases outside gene matches: 10. Germline CDR1 MDHEN, CDR2 SYDVKM. As DNA, the CDR3 is TGTGCCAGCAGCACACCGGGACAGGGTAAGCAGCCCCAGCATTTT. Its translation: CASSTPGQGKQPQHF.

V gene TRBV7-2 combines with J gene TRBJ1-3; possible D gene TRBD1, 6 bases. The ends were cut back, 3 bases at V and 4 bases at J, with 10 bases in the middle. This CDR3 region has 14 residues. Germline V CDR1 and CDR2: SGHTA, FQGNSA. This chain's CDR3 is CASSFGGLGNTIYF. Here the CDR3 DNA reads TGTGCCAGCAGCTTCGGGGGGCTGGGAAACACCATATATTTT.

This clone has more than one count but fewer than ten. The V gene is TRBV2, the J gene TRBJ1-1; D is undetermined. This CDR3 has 15 residues. Germline V gene sequence: CDR1 SNHLY, CDR2 FYNNEI. With 6 bases removed from V and 1 base from J, the gap between germline ends came to 15 bases. CDR3 residues: CASRKGLGANTEAFF. The CDR3 DNA reads TGTGCCAGCAGGAAAGGTTTAGGAGCGAACACTGAAGCTTTCTTT.

The chain uses TRBV19 and TRBJ2-3, with 7 bases aligning to TRBD1. V dropped 5 bases and J dropped 0; count of bases not matched to a gene: 5. Germline V lookup: CDR1 LNHDA, CDR2 SQIVND (reference sequence). CDR3 length equals 15 residues. The CDR3 DNA reads TGTGCCAGTAGTCTTAGGACAGGAAGCACAGATACGCAGTATTTT. Translated: CASSLRTGSTDTQYF.

The V gene is TRBV29-1, the J gene TRBJ1-5; the match to TRBD1 covers 8 bases. This CDR3 comprises 13 residues. The V and J ends lost 6 bases and 4 bases, in that order; junction bases with no gene match: 5. Per germline, CDR1 SQVTM and CDR2 ANQGSEA. The CDR3 sequence: CSVTTGGNQPQHF. The DNA for the CDR3 is TGCAGCGTCACCACAGGGGGGAATCAGCCCCAGCATTTT.

V is TRBV5-1 and J is TRBJ2-1, with 13 bases identical to TRBD2. CDR1 and CDR2 from the germline V gene are SGHRS and YFSETQ. The CDR3 runs 17 residues. V trimming: 4 bases; J trimming: 7 bases; junction bases outside the gene matches: 11. CDR3 sequence reads: CASSLGRTSGSGNEQFF. The CDR3 DNA is TGCGCCAGCAGCCTAGGGAGGACTAGCGGGAGCGGAAATGAGCAGTTCTTC.

The chain employs TRBV10-3 and TRBJ2-7, with a tentative D call TRBD2 (6 bases). Trimming took 10 bases from V and 3 from J, leaving 19 bases between them. Germline CDR1 and CDR2: ENHRY and SYGVKD. The length of the CDR3 is 14 residues. For the CDR3, the DNA is TGTGCCACCGGGGGTAGAGCGTTAAACTACGAGCAGTACTTC. Its protein is CATGGRALNYEQYF.

This chain links TRBV11-2 with TRBJ1-1; 12 bases line up with TRBD1. V lost 4 bases and J lost 3; bases outside the gene matches: 6. This CDR3 comprises 16 residues. In germline, CDR1 is SGHAT, CDR2 FQNNGV. The CDR3 protein is CASSSRDRGLHTEAFF. In nucleotides, the CDR3 is TGTGCCAGCAGCTCCCGGGACAGGGGGCTTCACACTGAAGCTTTCTTT.

The V gene is TRBV6-5, the J gene TRBJ2-7; 9 positions agree with TRBD2. CDR3 length equals 14 residues. Unmatched junction bases numbered 3, after V lost 6 bases and J lost 0 bases. Germline assignment: CDR1 MNHEY and CDR2 SVGAGI. This CDR3 reads CASRLAGDSYEQYF. In DNA, the CDR3 is TGTGCCAGCAGACTAGCGGGTGACTCCTACGAGCAGTACTTC.